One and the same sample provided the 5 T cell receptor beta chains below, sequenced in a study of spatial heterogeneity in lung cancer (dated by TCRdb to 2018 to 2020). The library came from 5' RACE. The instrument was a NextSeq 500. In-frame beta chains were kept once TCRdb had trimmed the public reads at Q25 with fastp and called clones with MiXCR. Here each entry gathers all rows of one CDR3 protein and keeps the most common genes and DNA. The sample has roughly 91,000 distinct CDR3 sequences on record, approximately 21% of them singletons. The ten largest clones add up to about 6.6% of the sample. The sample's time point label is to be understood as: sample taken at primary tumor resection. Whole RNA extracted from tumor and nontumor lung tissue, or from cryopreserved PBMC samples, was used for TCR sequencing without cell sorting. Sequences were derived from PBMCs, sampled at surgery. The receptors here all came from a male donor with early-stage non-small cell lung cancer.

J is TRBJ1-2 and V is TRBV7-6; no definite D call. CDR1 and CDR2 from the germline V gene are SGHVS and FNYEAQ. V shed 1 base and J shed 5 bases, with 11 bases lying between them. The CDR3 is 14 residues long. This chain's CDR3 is CASSLGTSVYGYTF. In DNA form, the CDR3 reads TGTGCCAGCAGCTTAGGGACGTCAGTTTATGGCTACACCTTC.

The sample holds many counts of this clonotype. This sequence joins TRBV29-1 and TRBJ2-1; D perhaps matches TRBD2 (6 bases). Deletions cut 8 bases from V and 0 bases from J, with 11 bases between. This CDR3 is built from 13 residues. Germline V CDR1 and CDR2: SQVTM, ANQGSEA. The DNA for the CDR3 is TGCAGCTTATCGACTAGCTCCTACAATGAGCAGTTCTTC. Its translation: CSLSTSSYNEQFF.

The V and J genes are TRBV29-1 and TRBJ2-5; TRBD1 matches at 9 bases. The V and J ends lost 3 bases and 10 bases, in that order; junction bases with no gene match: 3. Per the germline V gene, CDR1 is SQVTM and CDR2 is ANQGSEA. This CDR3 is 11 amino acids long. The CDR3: CSVEGQGRQYF. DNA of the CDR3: TGCAGCGTTGAGGGACAGGGCCGCCAGTACTTC.

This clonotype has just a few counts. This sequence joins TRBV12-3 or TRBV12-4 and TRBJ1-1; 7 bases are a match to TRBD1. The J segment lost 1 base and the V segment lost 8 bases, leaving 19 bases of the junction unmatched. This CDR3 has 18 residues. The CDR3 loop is CASRPNVIRDRTNTEAFF. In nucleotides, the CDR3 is TGTGCCAGCCGCCCCAATGTGATCCGGGACAGAACGAACACTGAAGCTTTCTTT.

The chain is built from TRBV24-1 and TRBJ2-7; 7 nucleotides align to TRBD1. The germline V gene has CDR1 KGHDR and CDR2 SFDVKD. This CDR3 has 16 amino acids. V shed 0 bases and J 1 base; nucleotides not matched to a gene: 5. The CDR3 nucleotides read TGTGCCACCAGTGATTTGAGGACAGGCGGTTCCTACGAGCAGTACTTC. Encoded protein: CATSDLRTGGSYEQYF.